This T cell receptor (beta chain) comes out of a study of CD8 T cells in Susac syndrome. The CDR3 contains 14 residues. The V segment lost 8 bases and the J segment 0 bases; nucleotides outside the gene matches: 6. Germline CDR1 and CDR2: KGHSH and LQKENI. FACS enriched CD8+ TEMRA cells, while bulk CD8+ and CD4+ were negatively isolated. cDNA came from around 0.5 to 1 ug RNA primed by random hexamers. MiXCR, applied by TCRdb to the immunoSEQ multiplex PCR reads, yields one record per CDR3 protein. This table has about 240,000 distinct CDR3 sequences, about 96% appearing once. The TCR was taken from a human donor with Susac syndrome. The material sequenced was CD4+ T cells from PBMCs. This rearrangement joins TRBV18 to TRBJ1-1; 7 bases map to TRBD1. CDR3 sequence reads: CASSPGQMNTEAFF. The CDR3 DNA follows: TGTGCCAGCAGCCCGGGACAGATGAACACTGAAGCTTTCTTT.